This T cell receptor beta chain was profiled in a study of cytomegalovirus exposure and HLA in healthy donors. The CDR3 covers 13 residues. Trimming cost V 0 bases and J 6 bases, with 6 bases left between them. Germline values: CDR1 SGHRS, CDR2 YFSETQ. The assay was immunoSEQ multiplex PCR, and TCRdb's table has in-frame clones only and misses some. The top ten clones hold approximately 16% of a sample with about 180,000 clones, 85% of them seen once. Sequencing was performed on PBMCs. The chain joins TRBV5-1 to TRBJ2-2, with D uncertain. This TCR was sampled from a young man in good health and CMV-seropositive. The CDR3 is CASSLARSGELFF. Written as DNA, the CDR3 is TGCGCCAGCAGCTTGGCTAGGTCCGGGGAGCTGTTTTTT. Full variable domain (rest looked up from reference TRBV5-1 and TRBJ2-2): KAGVTQTPRYLIKTRGQQVTLSCSPISGHRSVSWYQQTPGQGLQFLFEYFSETQRNKGNFPGRFSGRQFSNSRSEMNVSTLELGDSALYLCASSLARSGELFFGEGSRLTVL.